The TCR beta chain under discussion was sequenced for a study of blood T cell dynamics during melanoma immunotherapy. Time point: week 3, after first cycle of checkpoint inhibitor. Patients with prior systemic cancer treatment, concomitant immunosuppressants, or other active malignancies were excluded. The protocol was immunoSEQ multiplex PCR, while the TCRdb copy is restricted to in-frame clones and leaves out a portion. Of thousands of clones in the sample, approximately 90% were seen once. V shed 0 bases and J 4 bases; nucleotides not matched to a gene: 9. Per germline, CDR1 SGHTA and CDR2 FQGTGA. The CDR3 consists of 17 residues.

The chain has TRBV7-3 and TRBJ1-5, with 7 bases that match TRBD1. The sequence derives from a human donor with melanoma. The input for sequencing was blood, taken from a patient treated with checkpoint blockade. CDR3 coding DNA: TGTGCCAGCAGCTTAACAGGGGGCTTGAAGACAAATCAGCCCCAGCATTTT. Translating gives CASSLTGGLKTNQPQHF.